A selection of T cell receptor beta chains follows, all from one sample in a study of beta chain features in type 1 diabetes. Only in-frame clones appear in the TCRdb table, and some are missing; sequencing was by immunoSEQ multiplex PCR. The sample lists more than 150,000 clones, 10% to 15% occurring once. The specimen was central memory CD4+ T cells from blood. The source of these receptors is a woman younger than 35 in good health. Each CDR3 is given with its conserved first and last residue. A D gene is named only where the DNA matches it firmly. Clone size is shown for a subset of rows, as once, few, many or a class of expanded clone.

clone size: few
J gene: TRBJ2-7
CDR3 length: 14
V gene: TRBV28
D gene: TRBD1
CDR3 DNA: TGTGCCAGCGGCTCCGGGACAGGGGCCTACGAGCAGTACTTC
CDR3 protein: CASGSGTGAYEQYF

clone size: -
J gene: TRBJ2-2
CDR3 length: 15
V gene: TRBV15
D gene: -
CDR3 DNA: TGTGCCACCACCGTTGACAGAACGAACACCGGGGAGCTGTTTTTT
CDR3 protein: CATTVDRTNTGELFF

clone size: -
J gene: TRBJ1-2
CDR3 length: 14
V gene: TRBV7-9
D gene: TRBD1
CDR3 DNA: TGTGCCAGCAGCCCGGGACAGGGATATCATGGCTACACCTTC
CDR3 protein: CASSPGQGYHGYTF

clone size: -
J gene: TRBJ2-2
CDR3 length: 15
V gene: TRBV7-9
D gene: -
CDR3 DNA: TGTGCCAGCAGCTTAGGACGGGTTGGCACCGGGGAGCTGTTTTTT
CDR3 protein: CASSLGRVGTGELFF

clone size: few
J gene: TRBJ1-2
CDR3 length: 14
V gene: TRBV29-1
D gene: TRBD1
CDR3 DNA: TGCAGCGTTGCAAGACAGGGAGCCAACTATGGCTACACCTTC
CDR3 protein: CSVARQGANYGYTF

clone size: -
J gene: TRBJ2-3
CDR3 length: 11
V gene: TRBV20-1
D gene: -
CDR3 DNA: TGCAGTGCTAGTACGCCTATTACGCAGTATTTT
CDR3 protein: CSASTPITQYF

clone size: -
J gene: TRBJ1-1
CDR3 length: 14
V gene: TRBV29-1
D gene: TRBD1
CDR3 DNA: TGCAGCGTAGAGAGACAGGGAAGGGCGGGTGAAGCTTTCTTT
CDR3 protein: CSVERQGRAGEAFF

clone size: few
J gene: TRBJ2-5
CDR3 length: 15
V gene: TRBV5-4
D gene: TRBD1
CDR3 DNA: TGTGCCAGCAGCTTGGACAGGGGGCATCAAGAGACCCAGTACTTC
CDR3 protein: CASSLDRGHQETQYF

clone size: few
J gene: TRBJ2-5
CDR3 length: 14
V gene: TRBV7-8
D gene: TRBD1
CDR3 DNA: TGTGCCAGCAGTCGGGGACAGGGCCAAGAGACCCAGTACTTC
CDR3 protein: CASSRGQGQETQYF

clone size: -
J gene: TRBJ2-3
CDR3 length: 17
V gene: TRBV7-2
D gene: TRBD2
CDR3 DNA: TGTGCCAGCAGCCTGAGGACTAGCGGGAGGCGCACAGATACGCAGTATTTT
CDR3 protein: CASSLRTSGRRTDTQYF

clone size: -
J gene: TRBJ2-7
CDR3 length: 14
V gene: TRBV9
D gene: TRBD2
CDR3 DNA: TGTGCCAGCAGCGCGGGGACTAGTGGCTACGAGCAGTACTTC
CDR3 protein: CASSAGTSGYEQYF

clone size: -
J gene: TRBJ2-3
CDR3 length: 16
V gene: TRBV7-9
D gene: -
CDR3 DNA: TGTGCTAGCAGCTTAAGTAGCGGATATAGCACAGATACGCAGTATTTT
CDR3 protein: CASSLSSGYSTDTQYF

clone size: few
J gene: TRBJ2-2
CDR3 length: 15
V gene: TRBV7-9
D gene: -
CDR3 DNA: TGTGCCAGCAGCGTCGTGGAGGGAAACACCGGGGAGCTGTTTTTT
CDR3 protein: CASSVVEGNTGELFF

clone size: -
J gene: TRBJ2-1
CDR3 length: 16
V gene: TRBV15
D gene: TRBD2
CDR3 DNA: TGTGCCACCAGCCCGAGACTAGCGCGCCGCGACAATGAGCAGTTCTTC
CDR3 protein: CATSPRLARRDNEQFF

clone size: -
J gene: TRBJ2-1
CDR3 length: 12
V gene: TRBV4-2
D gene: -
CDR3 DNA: TGTGCCAGCAGCCAGGCGGCGCCGGAGCAGTTCTTC
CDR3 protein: CASSQAAPEQFF

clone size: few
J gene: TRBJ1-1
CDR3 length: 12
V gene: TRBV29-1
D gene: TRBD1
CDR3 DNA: TGCAGCGTTATCCAGGGGGCCACTGAAGCTTTCTTT
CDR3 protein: CSVIQGATEAFF

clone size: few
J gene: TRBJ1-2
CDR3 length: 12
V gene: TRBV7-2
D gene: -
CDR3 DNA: TGTGCCAGCAGCCAACAGGGCTATGGCTACACCTTC
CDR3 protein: CASSQQGYGYTF

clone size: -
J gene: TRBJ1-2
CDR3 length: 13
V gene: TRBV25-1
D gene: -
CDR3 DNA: TGTGCCAGCAGTGAATATGGGGGGGAAGGCTACACCTTC
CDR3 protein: CASSEYGGEGYTF

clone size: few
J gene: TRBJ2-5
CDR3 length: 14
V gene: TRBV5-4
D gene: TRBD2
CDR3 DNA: TGTGCCAGCAGCTTGAAAGCGGGAGGGGAGACCCAGTACTTC
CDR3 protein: CASSLKAGGETQYF

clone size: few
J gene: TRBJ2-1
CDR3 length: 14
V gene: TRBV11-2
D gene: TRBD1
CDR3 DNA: TGTGCCACCCGGACAGGGACCCCCTACAATGAGCAGTTCTTC
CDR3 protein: CATRTGTPYNEQFF

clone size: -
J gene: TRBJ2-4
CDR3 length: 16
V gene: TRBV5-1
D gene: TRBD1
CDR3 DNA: TGCGCCAGCAGCTTCCAGGGGGTTGTAGGCAAAAACATTCAGTACTTC
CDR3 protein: CASSFQGVVGKNIQYF

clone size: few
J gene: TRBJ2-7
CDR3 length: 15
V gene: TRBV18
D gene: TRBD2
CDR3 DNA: TGTGCCAGCTCATGGGCTAGCGGGATGATATACGAGCAGTACTTC
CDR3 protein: CASSWASGMIYEQYF

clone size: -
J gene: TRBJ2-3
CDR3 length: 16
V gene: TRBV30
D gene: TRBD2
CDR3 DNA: TGTGCCTGGAGTGTAGGCGGGAGGGCTAGCACAGATACGCAGTATTTT
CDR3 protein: CAWSVGGRASTDTQYF

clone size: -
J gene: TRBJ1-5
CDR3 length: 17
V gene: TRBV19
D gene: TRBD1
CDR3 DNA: TGTGCCAGTAGCTCCGGGACAGGGGAGAGGGGCAATCAGCCCCAGCATTTT
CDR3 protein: CASSSGTGERGNQPQHF

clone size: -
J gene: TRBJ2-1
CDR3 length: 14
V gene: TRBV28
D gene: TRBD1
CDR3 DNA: TGTGCCATAAACAGGGGGCGCGCCTACAATGAGCAGTTCTTC
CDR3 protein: CAINRGRAYNEQFF

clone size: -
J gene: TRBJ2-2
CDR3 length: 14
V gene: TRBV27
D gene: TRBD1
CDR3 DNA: TGTGCCAGCTGCGGGACAGGGTTGACCGGGGAGCTGTTTTTT
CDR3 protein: CASCGTGLTGELFF

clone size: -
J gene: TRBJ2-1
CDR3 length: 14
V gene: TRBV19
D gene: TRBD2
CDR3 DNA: TGTGCCAGTAGAAAGACTAGCGCAAACAATGAGCAGTTCTTC
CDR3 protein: CASRKTSANNEQFF

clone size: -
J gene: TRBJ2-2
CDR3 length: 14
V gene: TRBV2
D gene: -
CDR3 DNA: TGTGCCAGCAGTATCGTCCGAGGTGCCGGGGAGCTGTTTTTT
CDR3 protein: CASSIVRGAGELFF

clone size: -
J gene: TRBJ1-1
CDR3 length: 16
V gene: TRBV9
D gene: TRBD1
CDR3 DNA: TGTGCCAGCAGCATCGGACAGGCCAACTGGAACACTGAAGCTTTCTTT
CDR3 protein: CASSIGQANWNTEAFF

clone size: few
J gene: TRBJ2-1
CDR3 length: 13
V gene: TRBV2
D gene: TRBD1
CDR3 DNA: TGTGCCAGCATGGAGACAGGGAAGCATGAGCAGTTCTTC
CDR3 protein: CASMETGKHEQFF

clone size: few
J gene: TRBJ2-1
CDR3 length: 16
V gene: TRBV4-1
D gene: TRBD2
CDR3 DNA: TGCGCCAGCAGCCAGGAGCTAGCGGCCTCCTACAATGAGCAGTTCTTC
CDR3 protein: CASSQELAASYNEQFF

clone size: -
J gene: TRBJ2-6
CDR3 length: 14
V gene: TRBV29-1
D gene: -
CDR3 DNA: TGCAGCGTTGACAGGGCTGCTGGGGCCAACGTCCTGACTTTC
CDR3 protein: CSVDRAAGANVLTF

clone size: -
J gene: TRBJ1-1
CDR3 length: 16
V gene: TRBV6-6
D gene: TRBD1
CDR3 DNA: TGTGCCAGCAGCCGCGACAGGGCCGACTTGAACACTGAAGCTTTCTTT
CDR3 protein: CASSRDRADLNTEAFF

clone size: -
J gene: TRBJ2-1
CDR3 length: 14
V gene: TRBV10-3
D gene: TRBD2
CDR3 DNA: TGTGCCATCAGTCGGGGGGGCTCCTACAATGAGCAGTTCTTC
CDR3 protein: CAISRGGSYNEQFF

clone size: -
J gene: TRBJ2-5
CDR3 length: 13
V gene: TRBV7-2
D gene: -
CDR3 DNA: TGTGCCAGCAGCAGGGAGCTCAAAGAGACCCAGTACTTC
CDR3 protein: CASSRELKETQYF

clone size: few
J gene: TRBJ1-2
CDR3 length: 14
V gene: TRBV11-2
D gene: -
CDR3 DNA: TGTGCCAGCAGCTTAGAACAGGGTAGTGACGGCTACACCTTC
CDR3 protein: CASSLEQGSDGYTF

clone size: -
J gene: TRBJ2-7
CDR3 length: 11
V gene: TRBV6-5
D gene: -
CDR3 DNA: TGTGCCAGCTTCTTTGTAGACGAGCAGTACTTC
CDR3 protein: CASFFVDEQYF

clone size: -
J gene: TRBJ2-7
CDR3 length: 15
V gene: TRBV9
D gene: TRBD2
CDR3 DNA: TGTGCCAGCAGCACCCGGGACTATCCCTCCTACGAGCAGTACTTC
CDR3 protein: CASSTRDYPSYEQYF

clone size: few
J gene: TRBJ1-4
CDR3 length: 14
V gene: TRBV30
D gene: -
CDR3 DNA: TGTGCCTGGAGTGATGGGGCAGGGCGGGGAAAACTGTTTTTT
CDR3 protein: CAWSDGAGRGKLFF

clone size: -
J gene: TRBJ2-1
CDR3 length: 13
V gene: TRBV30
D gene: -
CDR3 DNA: TGTGCCTTCGGGGATCAGCCCTACAATGAGCAGTTCTTC
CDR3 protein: CAFGDQPYNEQFF

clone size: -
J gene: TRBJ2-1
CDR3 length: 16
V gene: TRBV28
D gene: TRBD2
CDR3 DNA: TGTGCCAGCGGTGGTTCCGCTAGCGGGAGTCTTTTCGGGCAGTTCTTC
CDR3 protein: CASGGSASGSLFGQFF

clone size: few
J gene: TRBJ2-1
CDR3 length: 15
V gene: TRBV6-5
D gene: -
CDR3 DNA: TGTGCCAGCAGTTACAGTATCTCCGAATGGCATGAGCAGTTCTTC
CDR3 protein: CASSYSISEWHEQFF

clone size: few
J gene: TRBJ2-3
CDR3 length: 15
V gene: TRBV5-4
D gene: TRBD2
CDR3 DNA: TGTGCCAGCACCCCCGGGGGGGGAAGAATAGATACGCAGTATTTT
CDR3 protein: CASTPGGGRIDTQYF

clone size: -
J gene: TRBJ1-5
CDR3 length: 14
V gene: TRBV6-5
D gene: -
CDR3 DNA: TGTGCCACCATGGTCCGGGACACCAATCAGCCCCAGCATTTT
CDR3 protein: CATMVRDTNQPQHF

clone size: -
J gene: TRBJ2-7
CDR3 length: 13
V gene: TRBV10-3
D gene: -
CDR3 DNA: TGTGCCATCAGTGAGAAGGGGGGGTACGAGCAGTACTTC
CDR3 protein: CAISEKGGYEQYF

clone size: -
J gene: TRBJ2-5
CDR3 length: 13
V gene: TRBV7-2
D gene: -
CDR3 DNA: TGTGCCAGCAGCTTCGGACTCCAAGAGACCCAGTACTTC
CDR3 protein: CASSFGLQETQYF